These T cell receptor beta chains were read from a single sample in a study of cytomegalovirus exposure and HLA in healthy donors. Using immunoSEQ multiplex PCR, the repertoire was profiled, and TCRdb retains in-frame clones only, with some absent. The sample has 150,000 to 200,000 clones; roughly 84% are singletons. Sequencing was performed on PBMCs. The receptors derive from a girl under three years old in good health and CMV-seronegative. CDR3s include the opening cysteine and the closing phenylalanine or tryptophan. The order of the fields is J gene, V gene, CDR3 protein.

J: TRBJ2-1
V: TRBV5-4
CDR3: CASSPGGINEQFF

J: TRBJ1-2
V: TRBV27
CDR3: CASRGTGYGYTF

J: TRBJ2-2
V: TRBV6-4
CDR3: CASSDSWRMNTGELFF

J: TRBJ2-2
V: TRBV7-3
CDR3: CASSLTSGGNTGELFF

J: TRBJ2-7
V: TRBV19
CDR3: CASSDRPPYEQYF

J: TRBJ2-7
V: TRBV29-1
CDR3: CSVATGAYEQYF

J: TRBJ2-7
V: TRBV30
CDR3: CAWSVSLGRDYEQYF

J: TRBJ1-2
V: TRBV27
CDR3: CASSPSRDRVQSNGYTF

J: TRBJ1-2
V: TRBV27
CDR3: CASSPGQGAVGYGYTF

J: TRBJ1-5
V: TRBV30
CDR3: CAWSVLEGQPQHF

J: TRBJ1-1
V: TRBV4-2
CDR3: CASSQDLEGRNTEAFF

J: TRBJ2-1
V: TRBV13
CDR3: CASSSIAVGNNEQFF

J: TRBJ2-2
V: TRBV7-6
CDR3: CASSPRTEHTGELFF

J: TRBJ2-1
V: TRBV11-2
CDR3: CASSSLPSALFSYNEQFF

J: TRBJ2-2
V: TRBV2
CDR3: CASQGTFTGELFF

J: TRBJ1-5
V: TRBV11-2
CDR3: CASSPNPNQPQHF

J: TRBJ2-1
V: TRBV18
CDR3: CASSDTGYNEQFF

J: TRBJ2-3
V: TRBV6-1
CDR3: CASSLTDTQYF

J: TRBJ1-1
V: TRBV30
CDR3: CAWINRGKAFF

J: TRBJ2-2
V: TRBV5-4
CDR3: CASSFAGTHTGELFF

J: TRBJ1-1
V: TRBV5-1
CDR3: CASRWAMNTEAFF

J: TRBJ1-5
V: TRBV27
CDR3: CASSLTGGNSNQPQHF